One and the same sample provided the 5 T cell receptor beta chains below, sequenced in a study of control samples from healthy donors and cancer patients (dated by TCRdb to 2018 to 2020). Libraries were built with the immunoSEQ multiplex PCR assay. The table was pulled from immuneACCESS by TCRdb, which kept in-frame rearrangements only. Such tables lose some clones; where checked, under half of the loss comes from unresolved V genes, and the rest has no known cause. The sample table shows 90,000 to 100,000 clones, and about 88% are seen once. Under 15% of the sample is in the top ten clones. Sequencing was performed on blood. Receptor source: a woman aged 70 to 79 in good health.

The gene calls are TRBV5-1 and TRBJ1-1; D is uncertain. V was cut by 2 bases and J by 1 base, with 6 bases left in between. The CDR3 has 13 residues. The germline CDR1 and CDR2 sequences are SGHRS and YFSETQ. The CDR3 nucleotides are TGCGCCAGCAGCTTTGGCAGGAACACTGAAGCTTTCTTT. Translated: CASSFGRNTEAFF.

This clone showed up just a few times. The rearrangement joins TRBV2 to TRBJ1-4, with 9 bases aligning to TRBD1. Germline CDR1 SNHLY, CDR2 FYNNEI. V gave up 5 bases and J gave up 3 bases; unmatched junction bases: 7. The length of the CDR3 is 16 residues. CDR3 in amino acids: CASSNRGLAANEKLFF. As DNA, the CDR3 is TGTGCCAGCAGTAACAGGGGGCTGGCGGCTAATGAAAAACTGTTTTTT.

The CDR3 DNA reads as TGTGCCAGCAGTCCCGGCCCGAACACTGAAGCTTTCTTT. Its translation: CASSPGPNTEAFF. The V and J genes are TRBV27 and TRBJ1-1; D unclear. Germline loops: CDR1 MNHEY, CDR2 SMNVEV (reference sequence). The CDR3 is made up of 13 amino acids. Deletions cut 5 bases from V and 1 base from J, with 8 bases between.

The V and J genes are TRBV7-9 and TRBJ1-1, with 7 bases lining up with TRBD1. Germline values: CDR1 SEHNR, CDR2 FQNEAQ (reference sequence). This CDR3 spans 13 amino acids. J gave up 5 bases and V 5 bases, and 5 bases lay outside the gene matches. The CDR3 DNA follows: TGTGCCAGCAGCCCTCAGGGGGAAACTGAAGCTTTCTTT. Amino acid sequence: CASSPQGETEAFF.

The chain uses TRBV6-6 and TRBJ1-1; 8 bases align to TRBD1. The J segment lost 5 bases and the V segment lost 2 bases, leaving 7 bases of the junction unmatched. This CDR3 has 15 residues. Germline V CDR1 and CDR2: MNHNY, SVGAGI (reference sequence). For the CDR3, the DNA is TGTGCCAGCAGTTACGGCAGGGGGCAAGGGACTGAAGCTTTCTTT. It encodes CASSYGRGQGTEAFF.